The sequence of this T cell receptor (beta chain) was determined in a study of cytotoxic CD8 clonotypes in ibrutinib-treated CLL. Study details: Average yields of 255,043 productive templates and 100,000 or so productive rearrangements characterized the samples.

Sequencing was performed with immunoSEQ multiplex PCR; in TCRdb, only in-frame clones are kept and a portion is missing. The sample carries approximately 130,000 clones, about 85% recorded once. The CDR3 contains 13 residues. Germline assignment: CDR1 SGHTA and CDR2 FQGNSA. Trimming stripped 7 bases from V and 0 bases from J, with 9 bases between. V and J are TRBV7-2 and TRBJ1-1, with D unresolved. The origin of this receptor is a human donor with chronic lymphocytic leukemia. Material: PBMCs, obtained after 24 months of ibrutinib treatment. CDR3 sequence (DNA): TGTGCCAGCATCCTCCGTCTGAACACTGAAGCTTTCTTT. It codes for CASILRLNTEAFF.